This T cell receptor (beta chain) was recorded in a study of PD-1 blockade in classical Hodgkin lymphoma. This CDR3 is built from 14 residues. The ends were cut back, 0 bases at V and 8 bases at J, with 12 bases in the middle. Germline V CDR1 and CDR2: SGHRS, YFSETQ. Some clones are missing from TCRdb's copy, which holds only in-frame ones; the method was immunoSEQ multiplex PCR. The sample carries more than 30,000 clones, 76% recorded once. This clone was seen once. Its matching antigen is unknown. Findings and limits, study-wide: After ASCT, patients who started nivolumab under 1 year later were excluded. TCR diversity rose significantly by C4D1 in CD4+ but not CD8+ cells.

Every patient experienced relapse after autologous stem cell transplantation, and brentuximab vedotin exposure varied. Complete response, partial response or progressive disease made up the best responses. The source material was peripheral blood mononuclear cells (PBMCs), sampled before the second cycle of nivolumab. J is TRBJ1-3 and V is TRBV5-1; D possibly corresponds to TRBD1 (5 bases). This receptor was obtained from a human donor with classical Hodgkin lymphoma. For the CDR3, the DNA is TGCGCCAGCAGCTTGGAGGGTAGGGGCCACACCATATATTTT. Translated, it gives CASSLEGRGHTIYF.